Shown below are 10 T cell receptor beta chains from a single sample sequenced in a study of blood T cell repertoires in COVID-19. TCRdb's table, derived via immunoSEQ multiplex PCR, lists solely in-frame clones and lacks some. The sample records over 250,000 clones, roughly 91% being singletons. Sequenced material: PBMCs or T cells enriched from blood (not recorded which). The receptors originated from a woman aged 55-69 years who had recovered from COVID-19.

As DNA, the CDR3 is TGTGCCAGCAGTTTATCCGGACTCTGGGGGAGGGCCAATCAGCCCCAGCATTTT. Translated: CASSLSGLWGRANQPQHF. This chain joins TRBV27 and TRBJ1-5, with a weak D call TRBD1 (5 bases). V shed 0 bases and J shed 3 bases, with 18 bases lying between them. Per the germline V gene, CDR1 is MNHEY and CDR2 is SMNVEV (reference sequence). The length of the CDR3 is 18 residues.

This chain joins TRBV29-1 and TRBJ2-3; D unclear. Germline lookup yields CDR1 SQVTM and CDR2 ANQGSEA. CDR3 length: 11 residues. Trimming took 3 bases from V and 6 from J, leaving 7 bases between them. CDR3 in amino acids: CSVEALDTQYF. CDR3 bases: TGCAGCGTTGAGGCCCTGGATACGCAGTATTTT.

This rearrangement joins TRBV7-9 to TRBJ2-1; 7 bases line up with TRBD2. The CDR3 totals 17 residues. V dropped 5 bases and J dropped 0; count of bases not matched to a gene: 10. The V gene's germline CDR1 is SEHNR and CDR2 FQNEAQ (reference sequence). CDR3 amino acids: CASSGTPGGSSYNEQFF. The CDR3 region has the DNA TGTGCCAGCAGCGGCACCCCGGGAGGTAGCTCCTACAATGAGCAGTTCTTC.

This chain uses TRBV14 with TRBJ1-1; TRBD1 matches 9 bases. After removal of 4 bases from V and 1 base from J, the junction contained 4 bases not matched to a gene. Germline values: CDR1 SGHDN, CDR2 FVKESK. The CDR3 loop spans 15 amino acids. The CDR3 nucleotides are TGTGCCAGCAGCCTAGGGACAGGGTCGAACACTGAAGCTTTCTTT. Translated, it gives CASSLGTGSNTEAFF. Supplemented by reference TRBV14 and TRBJ1-1, the full variable domain reads EAGVTQFPSHSVIEKGQTVTLRCDPISGHDNLYWYRRVMGKEIKFLLHFVKESKQDESGMPNNRFLAERTGGTYSTLKVQPAELEDSGVYFCASSLGTGSNTEAFFGQGTRLTVV.

This sequence joins TRBV24-1 and TRBJ1-5; 8 bases match TRBD1. The CDR3 has 17 residues. Germline CDR1 is KGHDR and CDR2 is SFDVKD. With V trimmed by 2 bases and J by 4 bases, 9 bases remained unmatched. The CDR3 loop reads CATSDYPDRGWNQPQHF. The CDR3 DNA sequence: TGTGCCACCAGTGATTATCCTGACAGGGGTTGGAATCAGCCCCAGCATTTT.

This clone was counted a single time. The V gene is TRBV11-3, the J gene TRBJ2-5; the D gene is possibly TRBD2 (5 bases). Trimming stripped 5 bases from V and 7 bases from J, with 17 bases between. The CDR3 is made up of 14 amino acids. CDR1 is SGHNT, CDR2 YENEEA, per germline. The CDR3 reads CASSPSPGERTQYF. The CDR3 DNA follows: TGTGCCAGCAGCCCTTCACCCGGGGAACGGACCCAGTACTTC.

The chain combines TRBV28 with TRBJ1-2; perhaps TRBD1 as D (6 bases). This CDR3 spans 14 amino acids. CDR1 and CDR2 from the germline V gene are MDHEN and SYDVKM. The ends were cut back, 7 bases at V and 8 bases at J, with 20 bases in the middle. The CDR3 bases are TGTGCCAGCATTTCCGACAGGTTGGTCTCCGGCTACACCTTC. Translation: CASISDRLVSGYTF.

V is TRBV28 and J is TRBJ1-1; 7 positions agree with TRBD1. Germline values: CDR1 MDHEN, CDR2 SYDVKM. Unmatched junction bases numbered 12, after V lost 7 bases and J lost 4 bases. The CDR3 loop spans 15 amino acids. This CDR3 reads CASKGGKGAATEAFF. The CDR3 DNA reads TGTGCCAGCAAGGGCGGGAAGGGGGCAGCCACTGAAGCTTTCTTT.

This rearrangement joins TRBV12-3 or TRBV12-4 to TRBJ1-5; tentative D call: TRBD1 (6 bases). The ends were cut back, 5 bases at V and 10 bases at J, with 15 bases in the middle. The CDR3 has 13 residues. CDR3 sequence reads: CASSQQGLTPQHF. As DNA, the CDR3 is TGTGCCAGCAGTCAACAGGGCTTAACTCCCCAGCATTTT.

V usage is TRBV7-9 and J usage is TRBJ2-7, with TRBD1 as a possible D gene (5 bases). Germline-derived CDR1 and CDR2 are SEHNR and FQNEAQ (reference sequence). CDR3 length equals 14 residues. Deletions cut 6 bases from V and 7 bases from J, with 19 bases between. The CDR3: CASSSTGHPVEQYF. The CDR3 region has the DNA TGTGCCAGCAGTTCCACCGGACACCCAGTGGAGCAGTACTTC.